These T cell receptor beta chains were read from a single sample in a study of blood T cell repertoires in COVID-19. Produced via immunoSEQ multiplex PCR; TCRdb's table is partial and in-frame only. This sample has some 260,000 clones; under 95% occur once, and the top ten carry less than 2.5%. Sample: PBMCs or T cells enriched from blood (not recorded which). These receptors originate from a young woman who had recovered from COVID-19. CDR3s include the opening cysteine and the closing phenylalanine or tryptophan. D genes are given only for firm matches.

j_call | d_call | v_call | cdr3_aa | cdr3_nt
TRBJ2-5 | - | TRBV5-1 | CASSFGGEETQYF | TGCGCCAGCAGCTTCGGGGGAGAGGAGACCCAGTACTTC
TRBJ1-5 | TRBD1 | TRBV27 | CASTSTGGGNQPQHF | TGTGCCAGCACCTCGACAGGGGGCGGGAATCAGCCCCAGCATTTT
TRBJ1-1 | - | TRBV5-8 | CASSLMSGTEAFF | TGTGCCAGCAGCTTGATGTCCGGCACTGAAGCTTTCTTT
TRBJ2-1 | - | TRBV11-3 | CASSLDLAPRGEQFF | TGTGCCAGCAGCTTAGATCTGGCCCCCCGGGGGGAGCAGTTCTTC
TRBJ1-4 | - | TRBV3-1/TRBV3-2 | CASSPRGGRLLFF | TGTGCCAGCAGCCCGCGCGGGGGGCGCCTCCTGTTTTTT
TRBJ1-1 | - | TRBV7-3 | CASSTGNLAEAFF | TGTGCCAGCAGCACAGGGAATCTTGCTGAAGCTTTCTTT
TRBJ2-7 | - | TRBV6-1 | CASSEGLSYEQYF | TGTGCCAGCAGTGAGGGACTGTCCTACGAGCAGTACTTC
TRBJ1-1 | - | TRBV6-5 | CASSYDRLEAFF | TGTGCCAGCAGTTACGACAGGCTTGAAGCTTTCTTT
TRBJ2-1 | - | TRBV6-1 | CASSDWPGIDNEQFF | TGTGCCAGCAGTGATTGGCCAGGGATCGACAATGAGCAGTTCTTC
TRBJ2-1 | TRBD2 | TRBV5-1 | CASSLSGGSYNEQFF | TGCGCCAGCAGCCTTAGCGGGGGATCATACAATGAGCAGTTCTTC